The source of this T cell receptor beta chain is a study of cytomegalovirus exposure and HLA in healthy donors. This PCR relied on a set of 60 Vbeta primers and 13 Jbeta primers. The protocol was immunoSEQ multiplex PCR, while the TCRdb copy is restricted to in-frame clones and leaves out a portion. The data hold fewer than 80,000 clones, with approximately 82% observed a single time. This clone was counted a few times. The antigen is undetermined. Study-level findings and limits: Rare sequences made up most TCRs, while some public TCRs were found in many donors. When analyzed later, a missense DCLRE1C variant was found to be linked to TCR beta V- and J-gene trimming.

Germline V gene lookup returns CDR1 SNHLY and CDR2 FYNNEI. Trimming stripped 5 bases from V and 9 bases from J, with 23 bases between. CDR3 length: 16 residues. Material: PBMCs. V and J are TRBV2 and TRBJ2-1, with D maybe TRBD1 (5 bases). The receptor comes from a woman between 40 and 50 years old in good health and CMV-seropositive. In nucleotides, the CDR3 is TGTGCCAGCAGTTGGTCGTTTTCCCCCGCAACAGGTGAGCAGTTCTTC. Translation: CASSWSFSPATGEQFF.